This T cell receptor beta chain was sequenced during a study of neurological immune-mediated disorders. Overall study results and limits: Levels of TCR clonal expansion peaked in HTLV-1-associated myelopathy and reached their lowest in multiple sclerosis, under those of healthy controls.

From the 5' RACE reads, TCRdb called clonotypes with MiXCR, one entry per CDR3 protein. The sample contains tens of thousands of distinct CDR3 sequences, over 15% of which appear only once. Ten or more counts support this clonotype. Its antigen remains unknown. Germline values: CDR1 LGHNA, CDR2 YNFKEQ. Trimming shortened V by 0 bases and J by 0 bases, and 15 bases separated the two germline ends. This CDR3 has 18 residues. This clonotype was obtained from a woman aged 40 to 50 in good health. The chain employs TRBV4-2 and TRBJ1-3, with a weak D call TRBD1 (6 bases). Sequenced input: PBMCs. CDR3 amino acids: CASSQEVGGPTSGNTIYF. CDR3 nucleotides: TGTGCCAGCAGCCAAGAGGTTGGGGGCCCTACCTCTGGAAACACCATATATTTT.